One and the same sample provided the 5 T cell receptor beta chains below, sequenced in a study of shared clonotypes between healthy human individuals (dated by TCRdb to about 2020). Libraries were constructed by the immunoSEQ multiplex PCR assay. Here the immuneACCESS table is served through TCRdb, limited to in-frame sequences with V and J called. Missing clones are a known gap in these copies; in checked studies unresolved V genes cover under half, and the rest lacks a known reason. The sample table holds around 750,000 clones, of which 74% were seen once. 1.7% of the sample goes to the ten largest clones. Input material: memory CD4+ T cells sorted from blood. The cell subset or site label of this sample denotes: CD45RA-negative fraction. All receptors derive from a woman aged 30 to 39 in good health.

V and J are TRBV7-2 and TRBJ2-7; D perhaps matches TRBD2 (5 bases). V gave up 4 bases and J gave up 0 bases, with 13 bases separating them. The germline V gene has CDR1 SGHTA and CDR2 FQGNSA. The CDR3 runs to 15 residues. Here the CDR3 reads CASSYRTLSSYEQYF. The CDR3 DNA reads as TGTGCCAGCAGCTACCGGACTCTCAGCTCCTACGAGCAGTACTTC.

V is TRBV7-8 and J is TRBJ2-2, with 8 bases that match TRBD2. V gave up 5 bases and J gave up 4 bases; unmatched junction bases: 9. The CDR3 has 16 residues. CDR1 is SGHVS and CDR2 is FQNEAQ in the germline V gene. CDR3 sequence (DNA): TGTGCCAGCAGCCGGGTAGGGACTAGTACCACCGGGGAGCTGTTTTTT. Protein: CASSRVGTSTTGELFF.

This chain uses TRBV5-1 with TRBJ1-1; 8 nucleotides line up with TRBD1. Germline CDR1 and CDR2: SGHRS and YFSETQ. The CDR3 runs to 15 residues. With 3 bases clipped from V and 5 bases from J, the junction kept 9 bases outside the gene matches. CDR3 bases: TGCGCCAGCAGCTCACAAGACAGGGGAGCGACTGAAGCTTTCTTT. Translated: CASSSQDRGATEAFF.

This sequence joins TRBV25-1 and TRBJ2-2; 13 bases line up with TRBD2. CDR1 and CDR2 from the germline V gene are MGHDK and SYGVNS. With V trimmed by 6 bases and J by 4 bases, 2 bases remained unmatched. The CDR3 is 15 residues long. The CDR3 loop reads CASSGLAGATGELFF. The CDR3 nucleotides read TGTGCCAGCAGCGGACTAGCGGGAGCCACCGGGGAGCTGTTTTTT.

CDR3 sequence: CASSPPDREGSGANVLTF. The CDR3 DNA is TGTGCCAGCAGCCCTCCGGACAGGGAGGGTTCTGGGGCCAACGTCCTGACTTTC. The genes are TRBV7-9 and TRBJ2-6, with a possible D match to TRBD1 (8 bases). V lost 5 bases and J lost 1, with 18 bases in between. CDR1 and CDR2 (germline): SEHNR, FQNEAQ (reference sequence). The CDR3 sequence is 18 residues long.